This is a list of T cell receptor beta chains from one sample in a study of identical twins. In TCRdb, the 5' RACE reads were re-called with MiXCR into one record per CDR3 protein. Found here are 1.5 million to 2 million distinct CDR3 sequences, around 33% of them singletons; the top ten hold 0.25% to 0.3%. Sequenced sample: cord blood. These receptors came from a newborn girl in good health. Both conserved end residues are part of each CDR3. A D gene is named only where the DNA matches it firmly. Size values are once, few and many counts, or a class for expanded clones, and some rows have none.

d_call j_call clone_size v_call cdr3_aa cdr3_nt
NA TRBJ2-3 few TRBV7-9 CASSLGMTDTDTQYF TGTGCCAGCAGCTTAGGAATGACAGACACAGATACGCAGTATTTT
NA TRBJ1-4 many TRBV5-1 CASSLAAGRPYNEKLFF TGCGCCAGCAGCTTGGCGGCAGGTCGGCCCTACAATGAAAAACTGTTTTTT
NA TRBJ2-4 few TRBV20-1 CSARDPLAIQYF TGCAGTGCTAGAGATCCTCTGGCTATTCAGTACTTC
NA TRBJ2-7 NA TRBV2 CASEQTYEQYF TGTGCCAGCGAACAAACCTACGAGCAGTACTTC
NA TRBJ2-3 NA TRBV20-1 CSGSGQADTQYF TGCAGTGGATCAGGGCAGGCAGATACGCAGTATTTT
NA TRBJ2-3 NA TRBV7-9 CASSSDNTDAQYF TGTGCCAGCAGCTCGGACAACACAGATGCGCAGTATTTT
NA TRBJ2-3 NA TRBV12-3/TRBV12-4 CASSLQLIADTQYF TGTGCCAGCAGTTTGCAGCTGATAGCAGATACGCAATATTTT
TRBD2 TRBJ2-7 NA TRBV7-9 CASSLASTLAGGYEQYF TGTGCCAGCAGCTTAGCATCCACCTTGGCGGGGGGCTACGAGCAGTACTTC
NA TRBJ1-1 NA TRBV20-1 CSTRKGGSNTEAFF TGCAGTACTAGAAAGGGGGGCTCGAACACTGAAGCTTTCTTT
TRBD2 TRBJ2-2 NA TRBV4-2 CASSHGAGDLNTGELFF TGTGCCAGCAGCCACGGAGCGGGGGACCTCAACACCGGGGAGCTGTTTTTT
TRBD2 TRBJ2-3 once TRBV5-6 CASSIGLVADTQYF TGTGCCAGCAGCATTGGACTAGTGGCAGATACGCAGTATTTT
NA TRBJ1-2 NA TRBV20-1 CSARATPYYGYTF TGCAGTGCTAGAGCGACTCCCTACTATGGCTACACCTTC
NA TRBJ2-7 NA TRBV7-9 CASSLLGVAEQYF TGTGCCAGCAGCTTATTGGGGGTGGCTGAGCAGTACTTC
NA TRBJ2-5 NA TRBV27 CAARSSSPGEQYF TGTGCCGCCAGATCGTCCTCGCCGGGTGAGCAGTACTTC
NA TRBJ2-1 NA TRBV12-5 CASGLVLGGQPSHEQFF TGTGCTAGTGGTTTGGTACTTGGCGGGCAACCTTCCCATGAGCAGTTCTTC
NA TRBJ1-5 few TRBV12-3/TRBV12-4 CASTTLIDQPQHF TGTGCCAGCACCACCCTTATCGATCAGCCCCAGCATTTT
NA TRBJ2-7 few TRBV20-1 CSADSLTSYEQYF TGCAGTGCCGATAGCCTCACTTCCTACGAGCAGTACTTC
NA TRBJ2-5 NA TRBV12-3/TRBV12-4 CASSPGKGQQETQYF TGTGCCAGCAGTCCCGGAAAGGGGCAGCAAGAGACCCAGTACTTC
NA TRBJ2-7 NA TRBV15 CATTQSSYNEQYF TGTGCCACCACCCAGAGCTCCTACAATGAGCAGTACTTC
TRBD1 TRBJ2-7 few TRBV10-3 CAISGGQGNYEQYF TGTGCCATCAGTGGTGGACAGGGAAACTACGAGCAGTACTTC
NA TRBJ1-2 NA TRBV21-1 CASSLDRGGSYGYTF TGTGCCAGCAGCCTGGACAGGGGAGGATCCTATGGCTACACCTTC
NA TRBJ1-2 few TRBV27 CASSFRRAGGYTF TGTGCCAGCAGTTTTAGGAGGGCTGGAGGCTACACCTTC
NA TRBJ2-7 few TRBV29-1 CSVSGGGYEQYF TGCAGCGTGTCGGGGGGCGGCTACGAGCAGTACTTC
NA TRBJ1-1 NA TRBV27 CASSSWVPLTMNTEAFF TGTGCCAGCAGTTCCTGGGTCCCTCTTACCATGAACACTGAAGCTTTCTTT
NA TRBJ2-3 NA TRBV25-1 CASSEWGGGTDTQYF TGTGCCAGCAGTGAATGGGGGGGCGGCACAGATACGCAGTATTTT
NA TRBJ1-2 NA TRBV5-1 CASSLYPGDYGYTF TGCGCCAGCAGCTTGTATCCAGGTGACTATGGCTACACCTTC
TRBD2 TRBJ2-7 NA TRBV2 CASSRTSGIQYEQYF TGTGCCAGCAGCCGGACTAGCGGGATACAGTACGAGCAGTACTTC